This T cell receptor (beta chain) was sequenced during a study of shared clonotypes between healthy human individuals. Only one count was recorded for this clone. CDR1 and CDR2 from the germline V gene are LNHDA and SQIVND (reference sequence). The CDR3 runs 15 residues. The trim removed 6 bases at V and 0 bases at J, leaving 5 bases unmatched. Using immunoSEQ multiplex PCR, the repertoire was profiled, and TCRdb retains in-frame clones only, with some absent. The sample comprises about 2.3 million clones, more than 80% of which are singletons, and 0.3% to 0.4% rests with the top ten. The V gene is TRBV19, the J gene TRBJ1-3, with TRBD1 matching over 7 bases. The sequence derives from a man younger than 35 in good health. Some clones in this sample may be carry-over from other donors' samples. Sample: naive CD4+ T cells from PBMCs. Indicated subset: CD45RA+ positively selected. CDR3 sequence reads: CASRRGTDSGNTIYF. For the CDR3, the DNA is TGTGCCAGTAGACGTGGGACAGACTCTGGAAACACCATATATTTT. Full variable domain (outside the CDR3, taken from reference TRBV19 and TRBJ1-3): DGGITQSPKYLFRKEGQNVTLSCEQNLNHDAMYWYRQDPGQGLRLIYYSQIVNDFQKGDIAEGYSVSREKKESFPLTVTSAQKNPTAFYLCASRRGTDSGNTIYFGEGSWLTVV.